This note documents a single T cell receptor (delta chain) sequence. Its matching antigen is unknown. These data belong to a study of Vδ1+ human thymocytes. Findings and limits, study-wide: In the thymus, TRG and TRD repertoires looked highly polyclonal with Gaussian CDR3 lengths. Thymic delta-chain repertoires held roughly 18% Vdelta2 sequences and few Vdelta3, despite high sort purity.

The template was reverse-transcribed extracted RNA. CDR3 amplicons came from multiplex PCR with pooled V-gene forward and constant-region reverse primers. TCRdb made new clone calls on the multiplex PCR reads using CATT. Among 80,000 or so delta-chain clones listed, about 35% were seen once. Germline assignment: CDR1 TSWWSYY and CDR2 QGS. V shed 1 base, J shed 1 base, and the junction held 13 bases outside the gene matches. The length of the CDR3 is 19 residues. Thymocytes were sorted as CD3+ TCRVdelta1+ TCRVdelta2- after alphabeta T cell depletion. Sequencing input: Vdelta1+ gamma-delta thymocytes from the thymus. Subset specified: FACS-sorted CD3+ TCRalphabeta- TCRVdelta1+ TCRVdelta2- thymocytes. The J gene is TRDJ1, the V gene TRDV1; 9 bases fit TRDD3. The source of this sequence is a boy under three years old who had congenital heart surgery. The CDR3 coding sequence is TGTGCTCTTGGGGAACGGTCCCTACGAGGGGATACGCGCACCGATAAACTCATCTTT. This codes for CALGERSLRGDTRTDKLIF.